A single T cell receptor (beta chain) is shown here with its context. In the study's own analysis: Reference gene primers were amplified, and this amplification served to estimate nucleated cell counts. Some clones are missing from TCRdb's copy, which holds only in-frame ones; the method was immunoSEQ multiplex PCR. From that table come the V and J calls and clone size; the DNA was used to work out D and trimming. The table has roughly 400,000 clones, 85% to 90% seen once. Germline V gene lookup returns CDR1 MDHEN and CDR2 SYDVKM. Trimming at V came to 4 bases and at J to 4 bases, leaving 10 bases not matched to a gene. This CDR3 contains 16 residues. This record comes from a study of blood T cell repertoires in COVID-19. Study information: T cells, B-cell-depleted T cells, or PBMCs supplied cDNA or gDNA.

Participants were placed into cohorts based on the clinical history they reported. This sequence was found in a young man who had recovered from COVID-19. The chain carries TRBV28 and TRBJ1-5, with 7 bases fitting TRBD1. Sequencing was done on a sample of PBMCs or T cells enriched from blood (not recorded which). CDR3 residues: CASSSEQGIGNQPQHF. The CDR3, as DNA: TGTGCCAGCAGTTCTGAACAGGGGATAGGGAATCAGCCCCAGCATTTT.